Listed below are T cell receptor beta chains from one sample, sequenced in a study of blood T cell repertoires in COVID-19. Sequencing was performed with immunoSEQ multiplex PCR; in TCRdb, only in-frame clones are kept and a portion is missing. The table has nearly 400,000 clones, 89% seen once. The sequencing input was PBMCs or T cells enriched from blood (not recorded which). The source of these receptors is a woman in her twenties or thirties who had recovered from COVID-19. The CDR3 runs from the conserved cysteine through the conserved F or W. The D gene is left open where the match is weak. A row's size may be missing; if present it is once, few, many or a size class.

cdr3_aa: CASSLGPGDGQPQHF; cdr3_nt: TGTGCCAGCAGCCTCGGGCCAGGGGACGGTCAGCCCCAGCATTTT; d_call: .; v_call: TRBV7-2; j_call: TRBJ1-5; clone_size: .
cdr3_aa: CASSIGPGFASSGNTIYF; cdr3_nt: TGTGCCAGTAGTATCGGGCCAGGGTTCGCCAGCTCTGGAAACACCATATATTTT; d_call: .; v_call: TRBV19; j_call: TRBJ1-3; clone_size: .
cdr3_aa: CASSGQRDRKWTNNEQFF; cdr3_nt: TGTGCCAGCAGTGGACAACGGGACAGAAAATGGACTAACAATGAGCAGTTCTTC; d_call: .; v_call: TRBV6-1; j_call: TRBJ2-1; clone_size: few
cdr3_aa: CASSALSGAYNEQFF; cdr3_nt: TGTGCCAGCAGCGCCCTCAGCGGGGCCTACAATGAGCAGTTCTTC; d_call: TRBD2; v_call: TRBV9; j_call: TRBJ2-1; clone_size: .
cdr3_aa: CASSSSGLRYEQYF; cdr3_nt: TGTGCCAGCAGTTCCTCCGGACTTCGGTACGAGCAGTACTTC; d_call: .; v_call: TRBV27; j_call: TRBJ2-7; clone_size: .
cdr3_aa: CASSQKRGSSYNEQFF; cdr3_nt: TGTGCCAGCAGCCAAAAGCGGGGGAGCTCCTACAATGAGCAGTTCTTC; d_call: TRBD2; v_call: TRBV3-1/TRBV3-2; j_call: TRBJ2-1; clone_size: .
cdr3_aa: CASSRTRDTGELFF; cdr3_nt: TGTGCCAGCAGCCGGACTAGAGACACCGGGGAGCTGTTTTTT; d_call: TRBD2; v_call: TRBV11-1; j_call: TRBJ2-2; clone_size: .
cdr3_aa: CASSRTGYGYTF; cdr3_nt: TGTGCCAGCAGCCGAACAGGCTATGGCTACACCTTC; d_call: .; v_call: TRBV27; j_call: TRBJ1-2; clone_size: .
cdr3_aa: CASSLQSNQPQHF; cdr3_nt: TGTGCCAGCAGTTTACAGAGCAATCAGCCCCAGCATTTT; d_call: .; v_call: TRBV7-2; j_call: TRBJ1-5; clone_size: .
cdr3_aa: CSVVAAEYGYTF; cdr3_nt: TGCAGCGTTGTCGCGGCGGAATATGGCTACACCTTC; d_call: .; v_call: TRBV29-1; j_call: TRBJ1-2; clone_size: .
cdr3_aa: CASKRDSASTSNQPQHF; cdr3_nt: TGTGCCTCGAAAAGGGACAGTGCCTCTACTAGCAATCAGCCCCAGCATTTT; d_call: TRBD1; v_call: TRBV19; j_call: TRBJ1-5; clone_size: once
cdr3_aa: CASRLAGGVEQFF; cdr3_nt: TGTGCCAGCAGGCTAGCGGGAGGAGTGGAGCAGTTCTTC; d_call: TRBD2; v_call: TRBV12-3/TRBV12-4; j_call: TRBJ2-1; clone_size: .
cdr3_aa: CASRLKGAEQFF; cdr3_nt: TGTGCAAGTCGCTTAAAGGGAGCTGAGCAGTTCTTC; d_call: .; v_call: TRBV12-2; j_call: TRBJ2-1; clone_size: .
cdr3_aa: CASSLVASGGYSGELFF; cdr3_nt: TGTGCCAGCAGCTTAGTGGCTAGCGGGGGGTATAGCGGGGAGCTGTTTTTT; d_call: TRBD2; v_call: TRBV7-2; j_call: TRBJ2-2; clone_size: .
cdr3_aa: CASSLQGYGYTF; cdr3_nt: TGTGCCAGTAGCTTACAGGGATATGGCTACACCTTC; d_call: .; v_call: TRBV19; j_call: TRBJ1-2; clone_size: .
cdr3_aa: CASSPDKNYGYTF; cdr3_nt: TGTGCCAGCAGCCCCGACAAAAACTATGGCTACACCTTC; d_call: .; v_call: TRBV7-9; j_call: TRBJ1-2; clone_size: .
cdr3_aa: CAISDLRLREAFF; cdr3_nt: TGTGCCATCAGTGATCTCAGGTTACGTGAAGCTTTCTTT; d_call: .; v_call: TRBV10-3; j_call: TRBJ1-1; clone_size: .
cdr3_aa: CASSPLGGLRNSPLHF; cdr3_nt: TGTGCCAGCTCACCTTTGGGAGGACTGCGAAATTCACCCCTCCACTTT; d_call: .; v_call: TRBV18; j_call: TRBJ1-6; clone_size: .
cdr3_aa: CASSRDRLHEQYF; cdr3_nt: TGTGCCAGCAGCAGGGACAGGTTGCACGAGCAGTACTTC; d_call: TRBD1; v_call: TRBV6-5; j_call: TRBJ2-7; clone_size: .
cdr3_aa: CASSLTGSSYGYTF; cdr3_nt: TGTGCCAGCAGCCTGACAGGCAGCTCTTATGGCTACACCTTC; d_call: .; v_call: TRBV3-1/TRBV3-2; j_call: TRBJ1-2; clone_size: few
cdr3_aa: CASSREFRTSGGVDTQYF; cdr3_nt: TGTGCCAGCAGCCGGGAGTTCCGGACTAGCGGGGGGGTGGATACGCAGTATTTT; d_call: TRBD2; v_call: TRBV7-9; j_call: TRBJ2-3; clone_size: .
cdr3_aa: CASSYRLWNTEAFF; cdr3_nt: TGTGCCAGCAGCTACCGACTCTGGAACACTGAAGCTTTCTTT; d_call: .; v_call: TRBV28; j_call: TRBJ1-1; clone_size: .
cdr3_aa: CASSAVERETQYF; cdr3_nt: TGTGCCAGCAGCGCAGTGGAGCGGGAGACCCAGTACTTC; d_call: .; v_call: TRBV9; j_call: TRBJ2-5; clone_size: .
cdr3_aa: CAWSGLGATEAFF; cdr3_nt: TGTGCCTGGAGTGGTCTGGGGGCGACTGAAGCTTTCTTT; d_call: .; v_call: TRBV30; j_call: TRBJ1-1; clone_size: .
cdr3_aa: CASSEALPGYGYTF; cdr3_nt: TGTGCCAGCAGTGAAGCGCTTCCGGGATACGGCTACACCTTC; d_call: .; v_call: TRBV2; j_call: TRBJ1-2; clone_size: .
cdr3_aa: CASRGTGGSYEQYF; cdr3_nt: TGTGCCAGCAGGGGGACAGGGGGCTCCTACGAGCAGTACTTC; d_call: TRBD1; v_call: TRBV11-1; j_call: TRBJ2-7; clone_size: once
cdr3_aa: CASSPGHLSGYGYTF; cdr3_nt: TGCGCCAGCAGTCCGGGACACTTAAGTGGGTATGGCTACACCTTC; d_call: .; v_call: TRBV23-1; j_call: TRBJ1-2; clone_size: few
cdr3_aa: CASSYSYQGGEQYF; cdr3_nt: TGTGCCAGCAGTTACTCTTATCAAGGAGGCGAGCAGTATTTT; d_call: .; v_call: TRBV6-2/TRBV6-3; j_call: TRBJ2-3; clone_size: .
cdr3_aa: CAISDGLAGVNEQFF; cdr3_nt: TGTGCCATCAGTGACGGGCTAGCGGGAGTCAATGAGCAGTTCTTC; d_call: TRBD2; v_call: TRBV10-3; j_call: TRBJ2-1; clone_size: .
cdr3_aa: CASSLEGTGAWEQYF; cdr3_nt: TGCGCCAGCAGCTTGGAAGGGACAGGGGCGTGGGAGCAGTACTTC; d_call: TRBD1; v_call: TRBV5-1; j_call: TRBJ2-7; clone_size: .
cdr3_aa: CASSPPGVISAETQYF; cdr3_nt: TGTGCCAGCAGTCCCCCGGGAGTTATATCAGCTGAGACCCAGTACTTC; d_call: .; v_call: TRBV27; j_call: TRBJ2-5; clone_size: .
cdr3_aa: CASSAAGTGMGNEQFF; cdr3_nt: TGTGCCAGCAGCGCAGCAGGGACAGGGATGGGGAATGAGCAGTTCTTC; d_call: TRBD1; v_call: TRBV7-9; j_call: TRBJ2-1; clone_size: once
cdr3_aa: CASSSGGRLDPGTEAFF; cdr3_nt: TGTGCCAGCAGCAGTGGGGGGAGACTAGACCCGGGCACTGAAGCTTTCTTT; d_call: .; v_call: TRBV27; j_call: TRBJ1-1; clone_size: .
cdr3_aa: CASSGSGTSTDTQYF; cdr3_nt: TGTGCCAGCAGCGGTTCAGGGACTAGCACAGATACGCAGTATTTT; d_call: .; v_call: TRBV7-3; j_call: TRBJ2-3; clone_size: .
cdr3_aa: CASSLTGAYGYTF; cdr3_nt: TGTGCCAGCAGTTTAACAGGGGCCTATGGCTACACCTTC; d_call: TRBD1; v_call: TRBV12-3/TRBV12-4; j_call: TRBJ1-2; clone_size: .
cdr3_aa: CASSPFYQAEAFF; cdr3_nt: TGCGCCAGCAGCCCCTTTTACCAGGCTGAAGCTTTCTTT; d_call: .; v_call: TRBV4-1; j_call: TRBJ1-1; clone_size: .